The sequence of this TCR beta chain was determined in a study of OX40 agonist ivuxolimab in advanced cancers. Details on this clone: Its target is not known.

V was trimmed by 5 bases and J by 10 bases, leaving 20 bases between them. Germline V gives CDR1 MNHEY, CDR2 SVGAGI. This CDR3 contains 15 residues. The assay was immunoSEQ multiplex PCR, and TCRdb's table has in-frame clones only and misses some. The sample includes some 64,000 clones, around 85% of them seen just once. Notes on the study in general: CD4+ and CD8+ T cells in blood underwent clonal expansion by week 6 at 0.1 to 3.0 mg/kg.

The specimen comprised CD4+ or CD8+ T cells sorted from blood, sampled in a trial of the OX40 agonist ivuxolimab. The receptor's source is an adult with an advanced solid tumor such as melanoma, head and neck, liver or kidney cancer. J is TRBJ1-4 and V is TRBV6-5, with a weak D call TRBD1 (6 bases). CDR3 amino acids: CASSPRGQVNLKLFF. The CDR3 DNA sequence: TGTGCCAGCAGTCCACGGGGACAAGTCAATTTAAAACTGTTTTTT.